Detailed here is one T cell receptor beta chain. This clonotype showed up many times. Its antigen specificity is not known. The sample holds no much larger clone one base away, and base qualities are not on file. This sample is part of a study of kidney transplant recipient with SARS-CoV-2 infection (dated by TCRdb to the early 2020s). The time point label of this sample denotes: pre-pandemic baseline sample and day 111 after first positive SARS-CoV-2 test. Sequencing was performed on an Illumina MiSeq. The peripheral T cell repertoire was profiled for human TCRbeta genes. The original methods were these. To account for variability over time, differences in clonotype abundance were tested using beta-binomial modelling. Expanded clonotypes were checked against the ImmuneCODE reference database of SARS-CoV-2-associated TCRs and mapped to regions of the viral genome. Additional repertoire analyses were carried out for TRBV gene usage, CDR3 length, CDR3 amino acid overlap between time points, clonotype abundance distributions and Jaccard similarity. TCRdb ran its own pipeline on the public reads, namely fastp trimming at Q25 and MiXCR clone calling, and kept in-frame beta chains. Entries are consolidated by CDR3 protein sequence, retaining the most common genes and DNA. The V and J calls come from TCRdb's annotation, not from the publication. The table for this sample lists approximately 250,000 distinct CDR3 sequences; under 30% of them were counted only once. Less than 8.5% of the sample goes to the ten largest clones.

The starting material was a blood sample, obtained at baseline and on day 111 from a kidney transplant recipient. The receptor was derived from a young adult male patient who had COVID-19 and was a kidney transplant recipient. Following transplantation, T cells from the graft donor may be among those present.

Here the CDR3 is given as CASSPCTRSRKTYGYTF. The nucleotide sequence reads TGTGCCAGCAGTCCATGTACACGCTCTAGAAAGACCTATGGCTACACCTTC. This receptor chain uses TRBV6-8 and TRBJ1-2, with the D gene uncertain. Including cysteine and phenylalanine, the CDR3 has 17 amino acids. Only the CDR3 region is kept as DNA, spanning 51 bases read in frame from base 1. A distance of 23 bases separates the germline ends of V and J, which lose 5 bases and 4 bases respectively. The CDR1 and CDR2 encoded by the germline V gene are MNHGY and SAAAGT.